The 7 T cell receptor beta chains below all came from one sample that was sequenced in a study of CD8 T cells in Susac syndrome. When the RNA was reverse transcribed, random hexamers were used with an input of about 0.45 to 1 ug. TCRdb independently ran MiXCR on the immunoSEQ multiplex PCR reads; one entry per CDR3 protein. The sample holds about 130,000 distinct CDR3 sequences, about 93% seen once. Sequenced sample: CD8+ T cells from PBMCs. Every receptor here comes from a human donor with multiple sclerosis.

V and J are TRBV9 and TRBJ2-3; 7 bases are shared with TRBD1. The germline CDR1 and CDR2 sequences are SGDLS and YYNGEE. V dropped 0 bases and J dropped 0; count of bases not matched to a gene: 4. CDR3 length: 16 amino acids. The CDR3, as DNA: TGTGCCAGCAGCGTAGAGGGACAGTCTAGCACAGATACGCAGTATTTT. Protein product: CASSVEGQSSTDTQYF.

The rearrangement links TRBV24-1 to TRBJ2-5; TRBD2 aligns across 8 bases. The CDR3 totals 14 residues. Germline values: CDR1 KGHDR, CDR2 SFDVKD. The J segment lost 4 bases and the V segment lost 5 bases, leaving 5 bases of the junction unmatched. CDR3 in DNA: TGTGCCACCAGTGCGGGGGGGGGCTTAGAGACCCAGTACTTC. This gives the protein CATSAGGGLETQYF.

Only a few counts were recorded for this clonotype. J is TRBJ2-7 and V is TRBV5-6, with 8 bases matching TRBD2. V was clipped by 2 bases and J by 5 bases; unmatched bases: 6. The CDR3 covers 14 residues. The germline V gene has CDR1 SGHDT and CDR2 YYEEEE. Written as DNA, the CDR3 is TGTGCCAGCAGCTTCGTTGCGGGAGGCGACGAGCAGTACTTC. Translating gives CASSFVAGGDEQYF.

The chain couples TRBV29-1 to TRBJ2-7; TRBD1 matches at 8 bases. Germline-derived CDR1 and CDR2 are SQVTM and ANQGSEA. Germline trimming cut 6 bases from V and 5 bases from J; bases unmatched to any gene: 6. CDR3 size: 12 residues. The CDR3 DNA is TGCAGCGTGTACAGGGGGATCGACGAGCAGTACTTC. It codes for CSVYRGIDEQYF.

This chain joins TRBV15 and TRBJ2-1; D ambiguous. Germline-derived CDR1 and CDR2 are LNHNV and YYDKDF (reference sequence). With 8 bases removed from V and 4 bases from J, the gap between germline ends came to 12 bases. The CDR3 has 13 amino acids. As DNA, the CDR3 is TGTGCCACCGGGTTAGTGTTGTACAATGAGCAGTTCTTC. It specifies CATGLVLYNEQFF. The complete variable domain, with remaining parts taken from reference TRBV15 and TRBJ2-1, reads DAMVIQNPRYQVTQFGKPVTLSCSQTLNHNVMYWYQQKSSQAPKLLFHYYDKDFNNEADTPDNFQSRRPNTSFCFLDIRSPGLGDTAMYLCATGLVLYNEQFFGPGTRLTVL.

V usage is TRBV29-1 and J usage is TRBJ2-7, with D possibly being TRBD2 (5 bases). V was pared by 7 bases and J by 3 bases, with 10 bases between. Per germline, CDR1 SQVTM and CDR2 ANQGSEA. The length of the CDR3 is 11 residues. The CDR3 sequence: CSGAAGYEQYF. The CDR3 DNA reads TGCAGCGGTGCGGCGGGCTACGAGCAGTACTTC.

The V call is TRBV29-1, the J call TRBJ2-1; TRBD1 matches 10 bases. The CDR3 runs 12 residues. J was trimmed by 7 bases and V by 5 bases; bases with no gene match: 2. The V gene's germline CDR1 is SQVTM and CDR2 ANQGSEA. The CDR3 loop reads CSVRQGANEQFF. For the CDR3, the DNA is TGCAGCGTTAGACAGGGGGCGAATGAGCAGTTCTTC.